Listed below are T cell receptor beta chains from one sample, sequenced in a study of Ad26.COV2.S vaccination and SARS-CoV-2 variants. Profiling relied on immunoSEQ multiplex PCR, and the TCRdb table lists in-frame clones only, not all of them. This sample has 400,000 to 500,000 clones; 85% to 90% occur once, and the top ten carry approximately 2.5%. Sample: peripheral blood, taken in a trial of Ad26.COV2.S vaccine versus placebo. The receptors derive from a person aged 18-65 years who received the Ad26.COV2.S COVID-19 vaccine or a placebo. CDR3s include the opening cysteine and the closing phenylalanine or tryptophan. Fields, in order: V gene, D gene, J gene, CDR3 protein. The D gene is left open where the match is weak.

v_call: TRBV5-1
d_call: TRBD2
j_call: TRBJ2-5
cdr3_aa: CASSLEALAGSAYF

v_call: TRBV19
d_call: NA
j_call: TRBJ1-3
cdr3_aa: CASRGFGNTIYF

v_call: TRBV28
d_call: NA
j_call: TRBJ1-5
cdr3_aa: CASSLGGAANQPQHF

v_call: TRBV5-8
d_call: NA
j_call: TRBJ2-3
cdr3_aa: CASSSAGFTDTQYF

v_call: TRBV5-8
d_call: NA
j_call: TRBJ2-1
cdr3_aa: CASSLRSSYNEQFF

v_call: TRBV5-1
d_call: TRBD2
j_call: TRBJ2-5
cdr3_aa: CASSGTIAGAQETQYF

v_call: TRBV7-2
d_call: NA
j_call: TRBJ2-1
cdr3_aa: CASSLNSANEQFF

v_call: TRBV6-5
d_call: NA
j_call: TRBJ1-2
cdr3_aa: CASSYYRDDYGYTF

v_call: TRBV4-1
d_call: NA
j_call: TRBJ1-2
cdr3_aa: CASSQDWTVGVYTF

v_call: TRBV18
d_call: NA
j_call: TRBJ2-3
cdr3_aa: CASSPGGKGTDTQYF

v_call: TRBV5-8
d_call: NA
j_call: TRBJ2-3
cdr3_aa: CASSLGTGGLTDTQYF

v_call: TRBV19
d_call: NA
j_call: TRBJ2-4
cdr3_aa: CASSSRGIAKNIQYF

v_call: TRBV2
d_call: NA
j_call: TRBJ1-5
cdr3_aa: CASRPDSNQPQHF

v_call: TRBV28
d_call: NA
j_call: TRBJ2-5
cdr3_aa: CASSLYRPEETQYF

v_call: TRBV12-3/TRBV12-4
d_call: NA
j_call: TRBJ1-2
cdr3_aa: CASSLSHRDGYTF

v_call: TRBV5-1
d_call: NA
j_call: TRBJ1-5
cdr3_aa: CASSLDRGASNNQPQHF

v_call: TRBV27
d_call: NA
j_call: TRBJ1-5
cdr3_aa: CASSFGRGPRANQPQHF

v_call: TRBV6-6
d_call: NA
j_call: TRBJ1-6
cdr3_aa: CASSFASDNSPLHF

v_call: TRBV11-3
d_call: NA
j_call: TRBJ2-5
cdr3_aa: CASSHLEETQYF

v_call: TRBV7-2
d_call: NA
j_call: TRBJ1-5
cdr3_aa: CASGFRQPQHF

v_call: TRBV30
d_call: NA
j_call: TRBJ2-4
cdr3_aa: CAWSVAENIQYF

v_call: TRBV12-3/TRBV12-4
d_call: NA
j_call: TRBJ2-7
cdr3_aa: CASSPSTVGEQYF

v_call: TRBV6-6
d_call: NA
j_call: TRBJ1-1
cdr3_aa: CASSPQDTEAFF

v_call: TRBV6-4
d_call: NA
j_call: TRBJ1-5
cdr3_aa: CASSLWGDQPQHF

v_call: TRBV11-2
d_call: NA
j_call: TRBJ2-3
cdr3_aa: CASSLAAGTTDTQYF

v_call: TRBV6-2/TRBV6-3
d_call: NA
j_call: TRBJ1-5
cdr3_aa: CASSFDSNYQPQHF

v_call: TRBV7-6
d_call: NA
j_call: TRBJ2-1
cdr3_aa: CASSLRRLQSHNEQFF

v_call: TRBV12-5
d_call: NA
j_call: TRBJ2-3
cdr3_aa: CASGLVPNAADTQYF

v_call: TRBV6-6
d_call: NA
j_call: TRBJ2-1
cdr3_aa: CASSYQARGGYNEQFF

v_call: TRBV7-8
d_call: NA
j_call: TRBJ1-5
cdr3_aa: CASSFRAHLGGNQPQHF

v_call: TRBV7-8
d_call: NA
j_call: TRBJ1-2
cdr3_aa: CASSLRGSDGYTF

v_call: TRBV30
d_call: TRBD1
j_call: TRBJ1-1
cdr3_aa: CACTGGWEAFF

v_call: TRBV4-3
d_call: TRBD1
j_call: TRBJ1-4
cdr3_aa: CASSLETGPGEKLFF

v_call: TRBV9
d_call: NA
j_call: TRBJ2-1
cdr3_aa: CASSVVGSGDSSYNEQFF

v_call: TRBV27
d_call: NA
j_call: TRBJ2-1
cdr3_aa: CASRADSYNEQFF

v_call: TRBV27
d_call: NA
j_call: TRBJ2-6
cdr3_aa: CASRKGVSGANVLTF

v_call: TRBV29-1
d_call: NA
j_call: TRBJ1-2
cdr3_aa: CSVDRGGYTF

v_call: TRBV5-1
d_call: NA
j_call: TRBJ1-1
cdr3_aa: CASSLRGRAPPQNTEAFF

v_call: TRBV4-1
d_call: TRBD2
j_call: TRBJ2-2
cdr3_aa: CASSPAGGRTGELFF

v_call: TRBV6-1
d_call: NA
j_call: TRBJ2-7
cdr3_aa: CASSDVGFYEQYF